This TCR beta chain was obtained from a study of graft-versus-host responses after intestinal transplantation (TCRdb year 2021). With respect to the entire study: Multivisceral, liver-intestinal, or isolated intestinal transplants were received by the recipients. After intestinal transplantation, graft-versus-host and host-versus-graft alloreactive T cell clones were followed in the graft, circulation and bone marrow using bulk TCR-beta CDR3 sequencing. Alloreactive clones were identified by sequencing pre-transplant mixed lymphocyte reaction products and comparing them with unstimulated pre-transplant donor and recipient T cells. A cohort of about two dozen intestinal transplant recipients, including one retransplant, was enrolled, and 3 patients lacking pretransplant specimens were excluded. Every recipient was given anti-thymocyte globulin induction, followed by 3 to 4 years of maintenance tacrolimus and steroids. A peak of at least 4% donor T cells among recipient peripheral blood mononuclear cells was the definition used for donor T cell macrochimerism. Rather than being sequenced by the commercial service, samples from a few later patients were sequenced in-house on an Illumina MiSeq and processed with MiXCR.

Findings and caveats that apply to the study as a whole: Patients with donor T cell macrochimerism had high GvH to HvG T cell clonal ratios in their allografts. GvH clones were detected in recipient bone marrow, and some of these GvH clones were observed earlier in ileal mucosa or blood, consistent with an intestinal mucosal origin. Peak levels of circulating GvH clones were associated with declines in HvG clones early after transplant. Conclusions were limited by the relatively low number and heterogeneity of intestinal transplant patients.

Library prep was done by the immunoSEQ multiplex PCR assay. Adaptive Biotechnologies carried out high-throughput TCR-beta CDR3 sequencing of genomic DNA for most patients. Turning to the authors' computational methods: TCR sequencing data were retrieved from Adaptive's ImmunoSEQ software for some 17 patients, whereas three other patients were processed with MiXCR and VDJtools. CDR3 nucleotide sequences shared between donor and recipient were removed because their origin could not be assigned. At least 2-fold expansion over unstimulated cells and a minimum CFSE-low frequency of 0.002% (template counts) or 0.001% (read counts) were required for clones to be classified as alloreactive. Clones detected in sequenced pre-transplant spleen, lymph node, or MLR CFSE-low populations of the donor or recipient were defined as mappable. The cumulative frequency of alloreactive clones was calculated as a percentage of all sequences, weighted by copy number. The clones in this table, taken by TCRdb from immuneACCESS, are in-frame only. Not every clone is retained; where verified, under half of the shortfall comes from an unresolved V gene, and the cause of the rest is unknown. The V and J calls and the clone size are those of that table, but D and trimming were determined from the DNA. In all, the sample holds roughly 600 clones, and about 78% of those were seen once. The ten largest make up about 31% of the sample.

Trimming accounts for 4 bases at V and 0 bases at J, while the number of junction bases matched to no gene is 4. Inclusive of the bounding cysteine and phenylalanine, the CDR3 is 16 residues long. Only the CDR3 portion is preserved as DNA: 48 bases, with reading frame beginning at the first base. CDR1 SGHRS and CDR2 YFSETQ are derived from the germline V gene. Dithiothreitol, EDTA incubations and collagenase D digestion were used to isolate intraepithelial and lamina propria lymphocytes from graft specimens. Serial intestinal graft biopsy specimens collected up to 600 days after transplant underwent bulk TCR-beta sequencing. A word on this clone: No cognate antigen has been identified for it. Qualities for individual bases were not recorded, and no much larger clone is one base off.

The sequenced sample was ileum tissue, obtained approximately 250 days after intestinal transplant. This sequence uses TRBV5-1 and TRBJ1-6; 7 of the junction bases match TRBD1. The TCR comes from a human patient who received an intestinal transplant, so some T cells may come from the graft donor. The nucleotides read TGCGCCAGCAGCGTCCGGGACAGCTCCTATAATTCACCCCTCCACTTT. Its translation reads: CASSVRDSSYNSPLHF.